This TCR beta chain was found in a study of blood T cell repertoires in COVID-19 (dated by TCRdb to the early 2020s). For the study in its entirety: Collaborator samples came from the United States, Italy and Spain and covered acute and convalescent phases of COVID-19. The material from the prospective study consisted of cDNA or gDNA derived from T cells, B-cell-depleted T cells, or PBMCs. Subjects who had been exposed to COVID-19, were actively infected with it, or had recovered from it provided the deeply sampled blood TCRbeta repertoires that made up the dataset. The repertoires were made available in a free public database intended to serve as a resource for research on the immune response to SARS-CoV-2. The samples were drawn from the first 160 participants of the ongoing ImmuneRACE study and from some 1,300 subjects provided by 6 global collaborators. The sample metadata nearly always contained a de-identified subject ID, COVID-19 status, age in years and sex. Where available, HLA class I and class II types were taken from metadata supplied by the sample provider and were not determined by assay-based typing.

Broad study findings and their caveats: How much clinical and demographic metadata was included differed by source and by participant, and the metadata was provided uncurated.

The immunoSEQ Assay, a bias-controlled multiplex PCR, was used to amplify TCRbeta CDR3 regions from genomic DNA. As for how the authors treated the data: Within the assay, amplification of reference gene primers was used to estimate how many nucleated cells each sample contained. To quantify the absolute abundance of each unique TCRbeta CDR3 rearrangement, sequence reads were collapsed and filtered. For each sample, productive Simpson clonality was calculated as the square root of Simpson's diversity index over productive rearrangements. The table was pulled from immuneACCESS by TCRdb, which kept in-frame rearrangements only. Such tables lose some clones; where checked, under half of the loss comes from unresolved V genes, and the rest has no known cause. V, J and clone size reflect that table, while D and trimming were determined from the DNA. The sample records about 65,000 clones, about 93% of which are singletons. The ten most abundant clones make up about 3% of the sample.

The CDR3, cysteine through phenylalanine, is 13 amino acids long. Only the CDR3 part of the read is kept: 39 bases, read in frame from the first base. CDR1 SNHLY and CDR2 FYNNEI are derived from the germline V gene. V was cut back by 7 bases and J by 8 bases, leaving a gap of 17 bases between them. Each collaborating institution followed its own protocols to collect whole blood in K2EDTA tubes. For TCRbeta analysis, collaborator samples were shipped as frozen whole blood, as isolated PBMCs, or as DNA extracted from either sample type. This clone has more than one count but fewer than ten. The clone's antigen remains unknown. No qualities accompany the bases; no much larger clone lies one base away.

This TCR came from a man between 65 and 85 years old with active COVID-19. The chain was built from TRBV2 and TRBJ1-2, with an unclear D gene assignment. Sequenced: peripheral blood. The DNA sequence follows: TGTGCCAGCAAATTGGAGGGCTTGGGAGGCTACACCTTC. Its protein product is CASKLEGLGGYTF. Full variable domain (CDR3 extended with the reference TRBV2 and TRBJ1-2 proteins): EPEVTQTPSHQVTQMGQEVILRCVPISNHLYFYWYRQILGQKVEFLVSFYNNEISEKSEIFDDQFSVERPDGSNFTLKIRSTKLEDSAMYFCASKLEGLGGYTFGSGTRLTVV.